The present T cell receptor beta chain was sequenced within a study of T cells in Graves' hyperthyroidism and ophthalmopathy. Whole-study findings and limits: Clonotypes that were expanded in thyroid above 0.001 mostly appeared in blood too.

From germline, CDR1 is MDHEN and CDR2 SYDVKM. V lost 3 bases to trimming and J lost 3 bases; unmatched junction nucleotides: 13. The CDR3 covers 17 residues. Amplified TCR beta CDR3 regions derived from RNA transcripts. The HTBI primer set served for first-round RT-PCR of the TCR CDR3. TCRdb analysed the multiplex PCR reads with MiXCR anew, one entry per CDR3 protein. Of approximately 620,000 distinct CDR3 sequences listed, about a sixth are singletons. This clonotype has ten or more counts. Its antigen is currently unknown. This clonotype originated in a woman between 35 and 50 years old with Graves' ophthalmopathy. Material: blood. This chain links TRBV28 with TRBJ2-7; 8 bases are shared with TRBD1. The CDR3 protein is CASSLGSWTQGGYEQYF. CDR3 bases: TGTGCCAGCAGTTTGGGGTCTTGGACACAGGGGGGCTACGAGCAGTACTTC.